This is a list of T cell receptor beta chains from one sample in a study of blood T cells in healthy people across ages. TCRdb called the 5' RACE reads again in MiXCR, with one record for every CDR3 protein. Here the sample spans 700,000 or so distinct CDR3 sequences, 22% being singletons. The sequencing sample was made of blood. These receptors all stem from a man in his 70s in good health. The CDR3 runs from the conserved cysteine through the conserved F or W.

V: TRBV6-5; J: TRBJ1-2; CDR3: CASTKTGFGYGYTF
V: TRBV5-1; J: TRBJ2-3; CDR3: CASSLMNVRGTDTDTQYF
V: TRBV12-3/TRBV12-4; J: TRBJ2-3; CDR3: CASGYGGGTDTQYF
V: TRBV6-6; J: TRBJ2-1; CDR3: CASSYSVRGGYNEQFF
V: TRBV12-3/TRBV12-4; J: TRBJ2-1; CDR3: CASSAATSGYNEQFF
V: TRBV12-3/TRBV12-4; J: TRBJ1-6; CDR3: CASSMDRGGSNSPLHF
V: TRBV7-2; J: TRBJ1-2; CDR3: CASSFPVRMDGYTF
V: TRBV12-3/TRBV12-4; J: TRBJ1-2; CDR3: CASSTNRGQPYGYTF
V: TRBV5-1; J: TRBJ1-2; CDR3: CASSTNPQGIYGYTF
V: TRBV7-9; J: TRBJ1-4; CDR3: CASSTSQGYNEKLFF
V: TRBV10-2; J: TRBJ1-4; CDR3: CASSDRRGPTEKLFF
V: TRBV4-3; J: TRBJ2-5; CDR3: CASSPFKGETQYF
V: TRBV3-1; J: TRBJ2-2; CDR3: CASSLLAGGPHGELFF
V: TRBV12-3/TRBV12-4; J: TRBJ2-2; CDR3: CASSTRQGSTGELFF
V: TRBV6-2/TRBV6-3; J: TRBJ2-1; CDR3: CASSYTPFAYNEQFF
V: TRBV29-1; J: TRBJ1-2; CDR3: CSVVPQHGYTF
V: TRBV9; J: TRBJ2-3; CDR3: CASSVASSVTLTDTQYF
V: TRBV12-3/TRBV12-4; J: TRBJ2-1; CDR3: CASTTSGRLNEQFF
V: TRBV20-1; J: TRBJ2-2; CDR3: CSARDPRQGPDPTGELFF
V: TRBV4-2; J: TRBJ1-2; CDR3: CASSQGKGTNYGYTF
V: TRBV5-8; J: TRBJ1-2; CDR3: CASSADSRARASAYGYTF
V: TRBV7-9; J: TRBJ2-1; CDR3: CASSPGILSSYNEQFF
V: TRBV29-1; J: TRBJ2-3; CDR3: CSVDWGPDTQYF
V: TRBV19; J: TRBJ2-3; CDR3: CASSILAGEDTQYF
V: TRBV18; J: TRBJ1-5; CDR3: CASSWSNQPQHF
V: TRBV20-1; J: TRBJ2-7; CDR3: CSAYGQGSYEQYF
V: TRBV10-2; J: TRBJ2-7; CDR3: CASSERGLDSYEQYF